This TCR beta chain was identified in a study of cytomegalovirus exposure and HLA in healthy donors. At the level of the study: Of over 300 genotyped donors, around 76% clustered with self-reported Caucasian donors.

With regard to this clone: The antigen remains unidentified.

This PCR relied on a set of 60 Vbeta primers and 13 Jbeta primers. In the source study's methods: A later analysis counted tens of millions of unique TCR beta chains, some 11 million shared. Data came from immunoSEQ multiplex PCR; TCRdb stores just in-frame clones and leaves some out. V and J calls plus clone size are reproduced from that table; the DNA served to infer D and trimming. Counted here are under 150,000 clones, about 80% occurring once; the ten biggest clones make up roughly 5%. Study-wide results and caveats: Cytomegalovirus-associated TCR beta chains were listed, numbering some 170. Looking again later, the authors saw that most CMV-associated TCR beta chains seemed HLA-restricted.

The source of this sequence is a woman aged 25 to 45 in good health and CMV-seropositive. The specimen sequenced was PBMCs.

In DNA, the CDR3 is TGTGCCAGCAGTATCGGGACAGGAACTAACAATGAGCAGTTCTTC. It specifies CASSIGTGTNNEQFF. The rearrangement links TRBV27 to TRBJ2-1; TRBD1 aligns across 8 bases. From germline, CDR1 is MNHEY and CDR2 SMNVEV (reference sequence). The CDR3 runs to 15 residues. V shed 5 bases and J 5 bases; nucleotides not matched to a gene: 8.